This TCR beta chain came from a study of blood T cell repertoires in COVID-19. Study summary: Samples representing acute and convalescent COVID-19 were sourced from the United States, Italy and Spain. PBMCs, B-cell-depleted T cells, or T cells provided the cDNA or gDNA that made up the material.

Measured with immunoSEQ multiplex PCR; TCRdb has only the in-frame clones, and not every one. The profile covers more than 110,000 clones, with roughly 84% appearing a single time and approximately 4% taken by the ten largest. CDR1 is SGHAT and CDR2 is FQNNGV in the germline V gene. The ends were cut back, 1 base at V and 2 bases at J, with 12 bases in the middle. This CDR3 is built from 15 residues. The V and J genes are TRBV11-2 and TRBJ2-7, with a tentative D call TRBD1 (5 bases). Sequencing used peripheral blood. The TCR was taken from a woman between 55 and 75 years old with acute or convalescent COVID-19. The CDR3 DNA sequence: TGTGCCAGCAGCTTAGCCAGGGTGGGAACCTACGAGCAGTACTTC. Its translation is CASSLARVGTYEQYF.